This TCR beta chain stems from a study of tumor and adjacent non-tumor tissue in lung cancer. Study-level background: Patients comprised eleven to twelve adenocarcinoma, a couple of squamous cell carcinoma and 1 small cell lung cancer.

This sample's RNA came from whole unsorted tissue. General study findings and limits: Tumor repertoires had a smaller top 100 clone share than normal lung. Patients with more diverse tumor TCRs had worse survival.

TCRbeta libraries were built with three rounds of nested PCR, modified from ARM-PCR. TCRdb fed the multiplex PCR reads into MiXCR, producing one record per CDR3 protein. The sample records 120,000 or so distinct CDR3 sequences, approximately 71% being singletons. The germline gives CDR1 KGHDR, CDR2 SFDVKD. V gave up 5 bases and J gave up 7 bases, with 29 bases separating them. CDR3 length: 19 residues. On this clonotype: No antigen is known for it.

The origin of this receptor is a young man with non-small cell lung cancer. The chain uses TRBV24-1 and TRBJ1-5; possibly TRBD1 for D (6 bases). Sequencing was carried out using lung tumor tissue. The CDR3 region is CATSGQQGVGPVGGQPQHF. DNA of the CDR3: TGTGCCACCAGTGGCCAACAGGGAGTAGGGCCCGTAGGCGGCCAGCCCCAGCATTTT.